The present entry profiles one TCR beta chain with its context. The entry originates in a study of blood T cells in healthy people across ages. A second PCR of 7 to 11 cycles used a sample-barcoded 5' primer and a J-beta primer mix. TCRdb reanalysed the 5' RACE reads using MiXCR and keeps one entry per CDR3 protein. The table lists about 780,000 distinct CDR3 sequences, 60% to 80% of them singletons. The specimen was blood. The TCR comes from a man aged 25 to 40 in good health.

The CDR3 region has the DNA TGTGCCAGCAGCCCACCCGTAGGACAGGGGGCTTTGGAAGAGACCCAGTACTTC. Protein: CASSPPVGQGALEETQYF. The chain joins TRBV9 to TRBJ2-5, with 11 positions matching TRBD1. The CDR3 consists of 18 residues. The trim removed 4 bases at V and 3 bases at J, leaving 14 bases unmatched. Germline V gene data show CDR1 as SGDLS and CDR2 as YYNGEE.